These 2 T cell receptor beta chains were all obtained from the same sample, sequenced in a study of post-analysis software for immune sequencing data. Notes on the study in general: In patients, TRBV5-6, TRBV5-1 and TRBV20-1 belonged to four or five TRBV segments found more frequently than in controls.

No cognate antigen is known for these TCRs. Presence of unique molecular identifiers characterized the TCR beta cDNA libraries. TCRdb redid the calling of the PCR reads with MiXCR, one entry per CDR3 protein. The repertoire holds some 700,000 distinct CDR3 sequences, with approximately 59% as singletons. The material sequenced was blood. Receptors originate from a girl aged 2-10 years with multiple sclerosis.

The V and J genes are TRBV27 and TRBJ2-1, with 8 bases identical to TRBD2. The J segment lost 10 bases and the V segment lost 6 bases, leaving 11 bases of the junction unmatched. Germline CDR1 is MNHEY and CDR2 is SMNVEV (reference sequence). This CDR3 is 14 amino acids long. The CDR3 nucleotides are TGTGCCAGCAGCAGACTAGCGCCTGCGGTAGAGCAGTTCTTC. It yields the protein CASSRLAPAVEQFF.

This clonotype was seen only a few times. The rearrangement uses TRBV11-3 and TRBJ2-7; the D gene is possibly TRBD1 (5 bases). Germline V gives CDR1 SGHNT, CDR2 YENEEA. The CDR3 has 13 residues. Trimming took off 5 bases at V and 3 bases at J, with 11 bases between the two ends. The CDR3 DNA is TGTGCCAGCAGCCCCGACAGATTCTACGAGCAGTACTTC. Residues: CASSPDRFYEQYF.